A selection of T cell receptor beta chains follows, all from one sample in a study of OX40 agonist ivuxolimab in advanced cancers. Sequenced by immunoSEQ multiplex PCR; TCRdb stores in-frame clones only, minus some. The sample contains over 80,000 clones, 80% to 90% of which appear only once. Specimen: CD4+ or CD8+ T cells sorted from blood, collected in a trial of the OX40 agonist ivuxolimab. The receptors shown here come from an adult with an advanced solid tumor such as melanoma, head and neck, liver or kidney cancer. Each CDR3 is given with its conserved first and last residue. A D gene is named only where the DNA matches it firmly. Clone size is not always given. Where it is, it says once, few, many or a class for expanded clones.

TRBV5-1,TRBJ2-5,TRBD1,-,16,CASSSTTGVSQETQYF,TGCGCCAGCAGCTCCACGACAGGGGTCTCCCAAGAGACCCAGTACTTC
TRBV6-5,TRBJ1-5,-,-,13,CASSYGGNQPQHF,TGTGCCAGCAGTTACGGGGGTAATCAGCCCCAGCATTTT
TRBV6-4,TRBJ2-2,-,-,16,CASSGGAVPNTGELFF,TGTGCCAGCAGTGGGGGTGCCGTACCGAACACCGGGGAGCTGTTTTTT
TRBV14,TRBJ1-1,-,-,13,CASSPGGPTEAFF,TGTGCCAGCAGCCCCGGGGGGCCTACTGAAGCTTTCTTT
TRBV2,TRBJ1-2,TRBD1,few,13,CASSEGQGHGYTF,TGTGCCAGCAGCGAGGGACAGGGCCATGGCTACACCTTC
TRBV5-8,TRBJ2-7,-,-,13,CASLRGGNYEQYF,TGTGCCAGCCTTAGGGGGGGCAACTACGAGCAGTACTTC
TRBV7-9,TRBJ1-6,TRBD1,-,14,CASSPDRASSPLHF,TGTGCCAGCAGCCCCGACAGGGCCTCTTCACCCCTCCACTTT
TRBV6-5,TRBJ1-5,-,few,13,CASNEGRGQPQHF,TGTGCCAGCAATGAGGGGCGAGGGCAGCCCCAGCATTTT
TRBV5-4,TRBJ2-2,-,-,15,CASSLKGQNTGELFF,TGTGCCAGCAGCTTGAAGGGACAGAACACCGGGGAGCTGTTTTTT
TRBV30,TRBJ1-1,TRBD1,-,14,CAWDTGTGGTEAFF,TGTGCCTGGGACACCGGGACAGGAGGGACTGAAGCTTTCTTT
TRBV12-5,TRBJ2-7,-,-,13,CASGLDISSEQYF,TGTGCTAGTGGTTTGGATATCTCCTCCGAGCAGTACTTC
TRBV7-2,TRBJ2-1,-,-,13,CASSPSTYNEQFF,TGTGCCAGCAGCCCCTCTACCTACAATGAGCAGTTCTTC
TRBV7-8,TRBJ2-1,-,-,14,CASSLAESGDEQFF,TGTGCCAGCAGCTTAGCGGAGTCGGGGGATGAGCAGTTCTTC
TRBV7-2,TRBJ2-7,-,-,15,CASSLWVADSYEQYF,TGTGCCAGCAGCTTATGGGTAGCGGACTCCTACGAGCAGTACTTC
TRBV30,TRBJ1-1,-,-,12,CAWSLGSKVAFF,TGTGCCTGGAGTTTAGGGTCAAAGGTAGCTTTCTTT
TRBV2,TRBJ2-2,-,-,15,CASSEAGVGTGELFF,TGTGCCAGCAGTGAAGCGGGAGTGGGAACCGGGGAGCTGTTTTTT
TRBV29-1,TRBJ2-1,TRBD2,-,15,CSVPSSGYSYNEQFF,TGCAGCGTTCCATCTAGCGGGTACTCCTACAATGAGCAGTTCTTC
TRBV5-1,TRBJ1-3,-,-,15,CASSADGSSGNTIYF,TGCGCCAGCAGCGCGGACGGGAGCTCTGGAAACACCATATATTTT
TRBV2,TRBJ2-3,-,-,13,CASQRVWTDTQYF,TGTGCCAGCCAGAGGGTCTGGACAGATACGCAGTATTTT
TRBV6-1,TRBJ1-5,-,few,13,CASLWEGSQPQHF,TGTGCCAGCTTATGGGAAGGGAGTCAGCCCCAGCATTTT
TRBV9,TRBJ1-3,-,few,18,CASSAPIGLVGSGNTIYF,TGTGCCAGCAGCGCCCCAATCGGACTAGTAGGCTCTGGAAACACCATATATTTT
TRBV7-3,TRBJ1-1,-,-,13,CASRLQGNTEAFF,TGTGCCAGCAGATTACAGGGAAACACTGAAGCTTTCTTT
TRBV14,TRBJ2-6,-,-,15,CASSRGETGANVLTF,TGTGCCAGCAGCAGGGGTGAAACTGGGGCCAACGTCCTGACTTTC
TRBV5-4,TRBJ1-5,TRBD1,-,14,CASSWDRVYQPQHF,TGTGCCAGCAGCTGGGACAGGGTCTATCAGCCCCAGCATTTT
TRBV5-5,TRBJ1-4,TRBD1,-,14,CASTDRAGGEKLFF,TGTGCCAGCACTGACAGGGCCGGAGGGGAAAAACTGTTTTTT
TRBV30,TRBJ2-3,-,-,13,CATNRGRTDTQYF,TGTGCTACAAATAGGGGCCGCACAGATACGCAGTATTTT
TRBV7-8,TRBJ2-3,-,-,13,CASSFTTVDTQYF,TGTGCCAGCAGCTTCACGACAGTGGATACGCAGTATTTT
TRBV6-1,TRBJ2-5,TRBD2,once,15,CASLGLAGGLETQYF,TGTGCCAGCCTGGGACTAGCGGGGGGCCTGGAGACCCAGTACTTC
TRBV7-8,TRBJ2-1,TRBD2,-,14,CASSLGRGNNEQFF,TGTGCCAGCAGCTTGGGGCGGGGGAACAATGAGCAGTTCTTC
TRBV5-4,TRBJ2-5,TRBD2,-,15,CASSLPGGGAKTQYF,TGTGCCAGCAGCCTCCCTGGCGGGGGGGCGAAGACCCAGTACTTC
TRBV14,TRBJ1-1,-,-,13,CASSFGWNTEAFF,TGTGCCAGCAGCTTCGGTTGGAACACTGAAGCTTTCTTT
TRBV27,TRBJ2-3,TRBD2,-,18,CASSPVGLAGGVTDTQYF,TGTGCCAGCAGTCCCGTGGGACTAGCGGGAGGAGTCACAGATACGCAGTATTTT
TRBV5-5,TRBJ2-7,TRBD1,-,17,CASSLGLAGTVSYEQYF,TGTGCCAGCAGCTTGGGCCTTGCCGGGACAGTATCCTACGAGCAGTACTTC
TRBV5-1,TRBJ2-5,-,-,12,CASRGLSETQYF,TGCGCCAGCAGAGGTTTGTCGGAGACCCAGTACTTC
TRBV5-1,TRBJ1-2,TRBD1,-,17,CASSSDRGRGVFNGYTF,TGCGCCAGCAGTTCCGACAGGGGGCGCGGGGTATTCAATGGCTACACCTTC
TRBV11-2,TRBJ1-2,-,-,15,CASSPRGNYNYGYTF,TGTGCCAGCAGCCCTCGGGGCAACTATAACTATGGCTACACCTTC
TRBV5-4,TRBJ1-2,-,-,12,CASGLVAEGYTF,TGTGCCAGCGGCTTGGTTGCAGAGGGCTACACCTTC
TRBV10-3,TRBJ1-2,-,-,12,CAIRRDTYGYTF,TGTGCCATCCGACGGGATACTTATGGCTACACCTTC
TRBV11-2,TRBJ2-1,-,-,14,CASGARATSREQFF,TGTGCCAGCGGAGCACGGGCCACCAGTAGGGAGCAGTTCTTC
TRBV30,TRBJ2-5,-,-,16,CAWSVSDIGMGETQYF,TGTGCCTGGAGTGTCTCCGACATAGGGATGGGAGAGACCCAGTACTTC